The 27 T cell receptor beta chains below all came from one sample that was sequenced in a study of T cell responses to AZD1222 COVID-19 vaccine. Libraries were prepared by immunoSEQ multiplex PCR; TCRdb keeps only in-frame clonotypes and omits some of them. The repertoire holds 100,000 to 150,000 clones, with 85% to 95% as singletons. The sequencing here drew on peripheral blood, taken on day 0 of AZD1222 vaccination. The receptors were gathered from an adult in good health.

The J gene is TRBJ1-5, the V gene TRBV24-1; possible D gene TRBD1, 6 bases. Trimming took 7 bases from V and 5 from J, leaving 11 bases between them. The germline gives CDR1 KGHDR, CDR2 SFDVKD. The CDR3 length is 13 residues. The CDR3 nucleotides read TGTGCCACCAGCGGGGGGGCTGATCAGCCCCAGCATTTT. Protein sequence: CATSGGADQPQHF.

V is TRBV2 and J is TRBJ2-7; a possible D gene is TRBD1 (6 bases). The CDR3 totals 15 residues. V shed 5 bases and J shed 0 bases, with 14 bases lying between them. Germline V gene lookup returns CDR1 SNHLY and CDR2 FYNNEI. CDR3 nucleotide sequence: TGTGCCAGCAGTCTTGACAGGATCCTCTCCTACGAGCAGTACTTC. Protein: CASSLDRILSYEQYF.

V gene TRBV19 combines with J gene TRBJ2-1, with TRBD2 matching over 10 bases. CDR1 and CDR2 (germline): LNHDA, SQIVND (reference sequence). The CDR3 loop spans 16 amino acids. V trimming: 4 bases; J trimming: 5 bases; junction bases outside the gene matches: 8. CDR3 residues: CASSKGSGGFNNEQFF. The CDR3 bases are TGTGCCAGTAGTAAGGGTAGCGGGGGGTTTAACAATGAGCAGTTCTTC.

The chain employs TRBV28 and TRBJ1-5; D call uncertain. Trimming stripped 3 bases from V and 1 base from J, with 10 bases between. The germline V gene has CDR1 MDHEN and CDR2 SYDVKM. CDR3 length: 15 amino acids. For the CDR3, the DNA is TGTGCCAGCAGTTTCGCGGGGATGAGCAATCAGCCCCAGCATTTT. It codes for CASSFAGMSNQPQHF.

The CDR3 protein is CASSAGENTEAFF. The CDR3 nucleotides are TGTGCCAGCAGCGCGGGAGAGAACACTGAAGCTTTCTTT. V is TRBV6-4 and J is TRBJ1-1; D is uncertain. V dropped 6 bases and J dropped 1 base, with 9 bases sitting between them. Germline V gives CDR1 MRHNA, CDR2 SNTAGT. The CDR3 sequence is 13 residues long.

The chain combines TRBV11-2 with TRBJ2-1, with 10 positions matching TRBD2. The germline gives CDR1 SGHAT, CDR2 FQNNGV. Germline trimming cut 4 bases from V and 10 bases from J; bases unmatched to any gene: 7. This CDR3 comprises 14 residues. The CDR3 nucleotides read TGTGCCAGCAGCTCCTCCGGGACTAGCGAAGAGCAGTTCTTC. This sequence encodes CASSSSGTSEEQFF.

The CDR3 DNA reads TGTGCCAGCAGTTTTGACGTGTCAACCACGGGTTACGAGCAGTACTTC. Translating gives CASSFDVSTTGYEQYF. The genes are TRBV6-2 or TRBV6-3 and TRBJ2-7; D gene unclear. This CDR3 contains 16 residues. V dropped 4 bases and J dropped 4 bases, with 20 bases sitting between them. The germline V gene has CDR1 MNHEY and CDR2 SVGEGT.

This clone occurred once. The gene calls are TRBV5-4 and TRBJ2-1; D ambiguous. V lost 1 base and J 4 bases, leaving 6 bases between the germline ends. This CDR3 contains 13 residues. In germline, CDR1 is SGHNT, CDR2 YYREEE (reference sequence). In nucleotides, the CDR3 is TGTGCCAGCAGCTTGTCCCCGTACAATGAGCAGTTCTTC. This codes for CASSLSPYNEQFF.

The CDR3 loop reads CASSPGTEELYTF. For the CDR3, the DNA is TGTGCCAGCAGCCCGGGGACAGAGGAACTCTACACCTTC. This chain joins TRBV5-4 and TRBJ1-2, with TRBD1 matching 7 bases. CDR1 and CDR2 from the germline V gene are SGHNT and YYREEE (reference sequence). CDR3 length: 13 amino acids. J was trimmed by 10 bases and V by 4 bases; bases with no gene match: 10. Variable domain in full (rest from reference TRBV5-4 and TRBJ1-2): ETGVTQSPTHLIKTRGQQVTLRCSSQSGHNTVSWYQQALGQGPQFIFQYYREEENGRGNFPPRFSGLQFPNYSSELNVNALELDDSALYLCASSPGTEELYTFGSGTRLTVV.

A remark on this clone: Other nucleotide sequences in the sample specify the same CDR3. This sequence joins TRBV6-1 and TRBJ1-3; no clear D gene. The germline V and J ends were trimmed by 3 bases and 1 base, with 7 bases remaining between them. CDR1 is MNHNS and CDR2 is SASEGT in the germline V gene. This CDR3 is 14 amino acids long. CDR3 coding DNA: TGTGCCAGCAGTGACATTTATTCTGGAAACACCATATATTTT. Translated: CASSDIYSGNTIYF.

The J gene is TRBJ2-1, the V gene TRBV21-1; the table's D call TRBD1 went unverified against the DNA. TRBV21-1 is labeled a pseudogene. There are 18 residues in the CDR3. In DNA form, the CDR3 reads TGTGCCAGCAGGCCGGACATCGGGCCAGATCGCTCCTACAATGAGCAGTTCTTC. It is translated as CASRPDIGPDRSYNEQFF.

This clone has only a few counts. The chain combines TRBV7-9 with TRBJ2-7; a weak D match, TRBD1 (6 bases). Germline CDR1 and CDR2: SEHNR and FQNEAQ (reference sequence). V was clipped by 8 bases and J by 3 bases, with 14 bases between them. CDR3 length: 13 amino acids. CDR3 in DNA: TGTGCCAGCTCAGGGGCCTCTTACTACGAGCAGTACTTC. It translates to CASSGASYYEQYF. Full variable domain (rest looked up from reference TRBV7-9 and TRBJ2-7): DTGVSQNPRHKITKRGQNVTFRCDPISEHNRLYWYRQTLGQGPEFLTYFQNEAQLEKSRLLSDRFSAERPKGSFSTLEIQRTEQGDSAMYLCASSGASYYEQYFGPGTRLTVT.

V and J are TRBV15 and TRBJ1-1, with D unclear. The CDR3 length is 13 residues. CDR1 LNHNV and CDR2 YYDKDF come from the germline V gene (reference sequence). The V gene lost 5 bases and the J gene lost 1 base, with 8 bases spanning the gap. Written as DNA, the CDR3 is TGTGCCACCAGCCGGTGGGGGAACACTGAAGCTTTCTTT. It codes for CATSRWGNTEAFF.

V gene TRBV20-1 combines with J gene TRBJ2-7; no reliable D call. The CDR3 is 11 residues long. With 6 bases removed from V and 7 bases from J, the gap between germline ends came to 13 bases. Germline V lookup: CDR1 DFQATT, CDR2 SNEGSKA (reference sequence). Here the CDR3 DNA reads TGCAGTGCACTTCTTTCTGGTGAGCAGTACTTC. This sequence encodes CSALLSGEQYF.

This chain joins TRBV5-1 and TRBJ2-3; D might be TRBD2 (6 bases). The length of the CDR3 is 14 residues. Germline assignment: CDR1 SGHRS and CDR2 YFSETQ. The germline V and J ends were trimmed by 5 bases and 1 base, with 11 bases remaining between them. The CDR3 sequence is CASRNWGGTDTQYF. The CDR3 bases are TGCGCCAGCAGAAACTGGGGGGGCACAGATACGCAGTATTTT.

The CDR3 region is CASSLDGRGSSYEQYF. The CDR3 bases are TGTGCCAGCAGCTTAGATGGCAGGGGTTCATCCTACGAGCAGTACTTC. The chain links TRBV7-9 to TRBJ2-7; a weak D match, TRBD1 (6 bases). Trimming pared 1 base from V and 1 base from J, leaving 14 bases between. The CDR3 extends over 16 amino acids. Per the germline V gene, CDR1 is SEHNR and CDR2 is FQNEAQ (reference sequence).

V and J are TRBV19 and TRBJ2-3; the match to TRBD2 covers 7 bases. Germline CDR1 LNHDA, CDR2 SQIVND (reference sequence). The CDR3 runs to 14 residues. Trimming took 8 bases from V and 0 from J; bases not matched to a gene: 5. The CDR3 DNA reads TGTGCCAGTTGGGACTACTCTAGCACAGATACGCAGTATTTT. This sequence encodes CASWDYSSTDTQYF.

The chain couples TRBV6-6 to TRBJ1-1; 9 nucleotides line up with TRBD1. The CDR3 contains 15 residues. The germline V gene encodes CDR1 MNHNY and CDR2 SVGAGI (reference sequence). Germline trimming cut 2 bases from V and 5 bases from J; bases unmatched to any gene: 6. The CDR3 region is CASSYPGQGKTEAFF. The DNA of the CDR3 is TGTGCCAGCAGTTACCCAGGACAGGGGAAGACTGAAGCTTTCTTT.

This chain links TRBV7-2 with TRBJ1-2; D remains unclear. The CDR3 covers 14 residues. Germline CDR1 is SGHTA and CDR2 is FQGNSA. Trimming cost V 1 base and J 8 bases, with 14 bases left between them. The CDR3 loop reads CASSLEVYSGGYTF. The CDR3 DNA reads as TGTGCCAGCAGCTTAGAAGTTTACAGTGGAGGCTACACCTTC.

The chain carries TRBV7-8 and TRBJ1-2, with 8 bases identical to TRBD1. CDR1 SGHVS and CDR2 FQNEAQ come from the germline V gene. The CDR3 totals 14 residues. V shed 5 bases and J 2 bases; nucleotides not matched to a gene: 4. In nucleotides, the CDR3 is TGTGCCAGCAGCCACAACAGGGGGAACTATGGCTACACCTTC. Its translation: CASSHNRGNYGYTF.

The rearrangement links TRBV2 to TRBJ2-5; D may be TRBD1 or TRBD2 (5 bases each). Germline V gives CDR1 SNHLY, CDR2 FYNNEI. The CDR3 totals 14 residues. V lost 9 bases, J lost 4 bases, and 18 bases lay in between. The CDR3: CASMRQGVPETQYF. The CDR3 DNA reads TGTGCCAGTATGAGGCAGGGAGTACCAGAGACCCAGTACTTC.

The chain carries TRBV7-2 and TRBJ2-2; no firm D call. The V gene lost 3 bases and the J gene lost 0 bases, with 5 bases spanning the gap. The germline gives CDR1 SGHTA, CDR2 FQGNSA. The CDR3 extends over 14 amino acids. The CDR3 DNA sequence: TGTGCCAGCAGCTTTTATTCGAACACCGGGGAGCTGTTTTTT. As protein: CASSFYSNTGELFF.

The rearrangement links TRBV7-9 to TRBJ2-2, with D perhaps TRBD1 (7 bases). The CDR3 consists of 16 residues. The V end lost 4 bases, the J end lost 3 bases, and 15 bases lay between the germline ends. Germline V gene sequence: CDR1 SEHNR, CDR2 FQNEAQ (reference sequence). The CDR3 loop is CASSSRTRGDTGELFF. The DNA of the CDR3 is TGTGCCAGCAGCTCCAGGACCAGGGGGGACACCGGGGAGCTGTTTTTT.

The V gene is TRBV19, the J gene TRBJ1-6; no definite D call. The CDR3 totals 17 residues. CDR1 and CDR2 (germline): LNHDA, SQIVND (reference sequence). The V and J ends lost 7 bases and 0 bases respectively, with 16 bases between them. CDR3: CASILPSSGSYNSPLHF. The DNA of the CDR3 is TGTGCCAGTATCCTCCCGTCATCGGGCTCCTATAATTCACCCCTCCACTTT.

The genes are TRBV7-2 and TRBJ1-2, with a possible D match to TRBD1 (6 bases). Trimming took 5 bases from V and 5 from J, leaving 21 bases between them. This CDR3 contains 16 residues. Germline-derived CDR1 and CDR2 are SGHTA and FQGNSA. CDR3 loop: CASSPTHWGARYGYTF. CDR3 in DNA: TGTGCCAGCAGCCCAACACACTGGGGGGCTAGGTATGGCTACACCTTC.

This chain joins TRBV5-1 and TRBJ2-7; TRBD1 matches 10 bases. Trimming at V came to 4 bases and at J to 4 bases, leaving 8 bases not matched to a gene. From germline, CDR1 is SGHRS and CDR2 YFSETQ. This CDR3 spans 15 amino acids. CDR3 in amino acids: CASSPGTGVRYEQYF. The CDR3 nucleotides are TGCGCCAGCAGCCCCGGGACAGGGGTACGGTACGAGCAGTACTTC.

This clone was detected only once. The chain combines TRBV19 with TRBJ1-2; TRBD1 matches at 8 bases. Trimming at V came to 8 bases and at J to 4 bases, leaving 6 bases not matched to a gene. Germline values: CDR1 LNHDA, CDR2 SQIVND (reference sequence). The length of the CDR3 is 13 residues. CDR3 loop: CASRLTGGYGYTF. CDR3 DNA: TGTGCCAGTCGCTTAACAGGGGGCTATGGCTACACCTTC.